The source of this T cell receptor beta chain is a study of sequential checkpoint blockade in melanoma. Study information: First-line arms were nivolumab then ipilimumab, or the reverse, randomized 1:1. Both treatment sequences were followed by maintenance nivolumab.

Trimming took 2 bases from V and 6 from J, leaving 7 bases between them. This CDR3 has 12 amino acids. Germline V gene lookup returns CDR1 SGDLS and CDR2 YYNGEE. Described treatment: randomized to nivolumab then ipilimumab (arm A) or the reverse (arm B). Sorted cells were live CD3+CD8+, lacking CD19 and CD56, from PBMCs. The table came from immunoSEQ multiplex PCR; TCRdb's copy has only in-frame clones and leaves some out. The data contain tens of thousands of clones, 70% to 90% of them singletons. This chain joins TRBV9 and TRBJ2-3; D ambiguous. This TCR came from a human donor with melanoma. The input for sequencing was CD8+ T cells sorted from blood (inferred from file names), taken from a patient given nivolumab and ipilimumab in sequence. In DNA, the CDR3 is TGTGCCAGCAGCGTGACTGGGGATACGCAGTATTTT. The encoded protein is CASSVTGDTQYF. The entire variable domain, with the rest obtained from reference TRBV9 and TRBJ2-3, is as follows: DSGVTQTPKHLITATGQRVTLRCSPRSGDLSVYWYQQSLDQGLQFLIQYYNGEERAKGNILERFSAQQFPDLHSELNLSSLELGDSALYFCASSVTGDTQYFGPGTRLTVL.